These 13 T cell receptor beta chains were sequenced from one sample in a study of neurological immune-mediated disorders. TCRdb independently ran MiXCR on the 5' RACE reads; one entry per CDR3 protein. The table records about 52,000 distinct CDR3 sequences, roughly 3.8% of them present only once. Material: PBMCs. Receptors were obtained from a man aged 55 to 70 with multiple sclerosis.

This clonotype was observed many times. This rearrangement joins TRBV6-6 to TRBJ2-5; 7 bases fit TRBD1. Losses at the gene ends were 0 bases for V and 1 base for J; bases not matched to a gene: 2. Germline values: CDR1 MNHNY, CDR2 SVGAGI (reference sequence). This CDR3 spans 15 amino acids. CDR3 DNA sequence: TGTGCCAGCAGTTACTCTGGACAGGCCCAAGAGACCCAGTACTTC. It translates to CASSYSGQAQETQYF.

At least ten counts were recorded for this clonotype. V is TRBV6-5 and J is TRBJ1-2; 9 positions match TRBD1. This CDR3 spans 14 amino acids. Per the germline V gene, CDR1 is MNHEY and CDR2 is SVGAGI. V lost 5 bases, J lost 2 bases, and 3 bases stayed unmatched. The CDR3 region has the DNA TGTGCCAGCAGTGGGGACAGGGTGAACTATGGCTACACCTTC. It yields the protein CASSGDRVNYGYTF.

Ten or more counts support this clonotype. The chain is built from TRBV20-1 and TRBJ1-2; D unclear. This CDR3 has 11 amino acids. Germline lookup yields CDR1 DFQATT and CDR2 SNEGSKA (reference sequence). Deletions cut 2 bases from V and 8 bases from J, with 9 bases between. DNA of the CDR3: TGCAGTGCTAGACACAATTCCGGCTACACCTTC. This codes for CSARHNSGYTF.

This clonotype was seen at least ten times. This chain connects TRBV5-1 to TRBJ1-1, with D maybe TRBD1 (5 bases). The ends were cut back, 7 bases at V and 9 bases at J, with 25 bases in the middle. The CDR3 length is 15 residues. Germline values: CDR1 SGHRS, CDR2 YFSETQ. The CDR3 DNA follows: TGCGCCAGCTACCCAAGGATAAGGGGCGATTCCCAAGCTTTCTTT. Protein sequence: CASYPRIRGDSQAFF.

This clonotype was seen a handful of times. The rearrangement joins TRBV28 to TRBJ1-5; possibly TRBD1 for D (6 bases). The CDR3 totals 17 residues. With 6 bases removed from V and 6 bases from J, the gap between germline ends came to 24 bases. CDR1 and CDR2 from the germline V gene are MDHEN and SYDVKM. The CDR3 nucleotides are TGTGCCAGCAGGCACCTATGGGGAGGGGGATCGGCTCAGCCCCAGCATTTT. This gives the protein CASRHLWGGGSAQPQHF.

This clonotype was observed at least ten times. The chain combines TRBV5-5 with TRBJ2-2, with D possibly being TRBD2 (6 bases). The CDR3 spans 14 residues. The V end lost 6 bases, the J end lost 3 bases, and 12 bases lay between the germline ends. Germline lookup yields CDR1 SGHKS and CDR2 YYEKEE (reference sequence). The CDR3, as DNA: TGTGCCAGCACCCTATGGGGGGACACCGGGGAGCTGTTTTTT. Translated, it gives CASTLWGDTGELFF.

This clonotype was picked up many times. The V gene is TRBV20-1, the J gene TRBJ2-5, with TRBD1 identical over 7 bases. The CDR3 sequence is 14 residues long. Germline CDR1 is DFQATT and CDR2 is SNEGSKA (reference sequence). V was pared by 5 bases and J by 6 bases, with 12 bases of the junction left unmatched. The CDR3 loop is CSAGAGTDMQTQYF. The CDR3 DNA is TGCAGTGCTGGAGCCGGGACAGATATGCAGACCCAGTACTTC.

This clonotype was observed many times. The CDR3 is CASSLGTGGQTEAFF. The CDR3 DNA reads TGTGCCAGCAGCTTAGGAACAGGGGGCCAAACTGAAGCTTTCTTT. The rearrangement uses TRBV7-3 and TRBJ1-1, with 9 bases fitting TRBD1. V trimming: 2 bases; J trimming: 5 bases; junction bases outside the gene matches: 6. Germline V lookup: CDR1 SGHTA, CDR2 FQGTGA. The CDR3 is 15 amino acids.

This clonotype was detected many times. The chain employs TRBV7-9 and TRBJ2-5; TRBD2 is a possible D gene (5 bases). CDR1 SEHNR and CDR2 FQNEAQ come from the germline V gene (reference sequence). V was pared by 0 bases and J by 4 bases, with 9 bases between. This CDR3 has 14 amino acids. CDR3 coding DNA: TGTGCCAGCAGCTTAGCCACTAGTGCAGAGACCCAGTACTTC. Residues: CASSLATSAETQYF. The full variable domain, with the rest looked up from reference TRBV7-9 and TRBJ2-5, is DTGVSQNPRHKITKRGQNVTFRCDPISEHNRLYWYRQTLGQGPEFLTYFQNEAQLEKSRLLSDRFSAERPKGSFSTLEIQRTEQGDSAMYLCASSLATSAETQYFGPGTRLLVL.

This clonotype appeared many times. CDR3 residues: CASSRPGTNQPQHF. The CDR3 nucleotides read TGTGCCAGCAGCCGGCCGGGGACTAATCAGCCCCAGCATTTT. The rearrangement joins TRBV12-3 or TRBV12-4 to TRBJ1-5, with D possibly being TRBD1 (5 bases). The ends were cut back, 6 bases at V and 4 bases at J, with 13 bases in the middle. This CDR3 has 14 residues.

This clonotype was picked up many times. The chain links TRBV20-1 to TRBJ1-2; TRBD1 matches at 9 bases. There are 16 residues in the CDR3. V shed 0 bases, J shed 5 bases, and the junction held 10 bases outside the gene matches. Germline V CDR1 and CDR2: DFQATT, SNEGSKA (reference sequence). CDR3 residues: CSARDRRDRVIYGYTF. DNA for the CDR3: TGCAGTGCTAGAGATCGAAGGGACAGGGTAATTTATGGCTACACCTTC.

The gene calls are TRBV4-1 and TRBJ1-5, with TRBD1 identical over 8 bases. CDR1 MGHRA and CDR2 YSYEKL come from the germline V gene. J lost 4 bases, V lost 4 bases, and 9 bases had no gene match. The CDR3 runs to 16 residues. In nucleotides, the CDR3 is TGCGCCAGCAGCCCGACAGGGGCCCCTCCAAATCAGCCCCAGCATTTT. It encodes CASSPTGAPPNQPQHF.

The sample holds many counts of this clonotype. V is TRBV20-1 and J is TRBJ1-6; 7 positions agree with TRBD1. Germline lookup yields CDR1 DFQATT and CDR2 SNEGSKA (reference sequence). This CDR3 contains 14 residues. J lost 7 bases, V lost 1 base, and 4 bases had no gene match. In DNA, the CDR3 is TGCAGTGCTAGAGTAGGGGGCAGCAATTCACCCCTCCACTTT. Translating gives CSARVGGSNSPLHF.